This T cell receptor beta chain derives from a study of T cell responses to AZD1222 COVID-19 vaccine. Notes on the study in general: Nearly half of the spike-specific TCRs reportedly recognize variant regions that carry no mutations. Repertoires were obtained solely post-peak T cell response. Mostly white British, mostly female donors; authors suggested clonal diversity may be underestimated. Distributed over spike, vaccine-associated CD4 TCRs predominated at 160-218 and 743-854.

Concerning this clone: The antigen is not known.

Assay used: immunoSEQ multiplex PCR; TCRdb lists only in-frame clones, some missing. This repertoire shows approximately 92,000 clones, 90% to 95% found once; its top ten account for 7.5%. The TCR was taken from an adult in good health. Sequenced here: peripheral blood, sampled on day 0 of AZD1222 vaccination.

CDR3: CASSKLGNQPQHF. The CDR3 DNA sequence: TGTGCCAGCAGTAAATTGGGCAATCAGCCCCAGCATTTT. V usage is TRBV6-5 and J usage is TRBJ1-5; D not resolved. V was trimmed by 5 bases and J by 2 bases, leaving 7 bases between them. Per germline, CDR1 MNHEY and CDR2 SVGAGI. This CDR3 is 13 amino acids long.